This entry concerns a single T cell receptor beta chain. Its recognized antigen is unknown. Per-base quality was not reported, and no clone a single base away is much larger than it. Taken from the germline V gene (reference sequence), the CDR1 and CDR2 loops are SGHNT and YYREEE. Deletion took 2 bases off V and 10 bases off J, with a span of 13 bases between the germline ends. From its cysteine to its phenylalanine, the CDR3 spans 13 amino acids. The kept DNA is CDR3 alone, 39 bases in frame from the first base. The data are from a study of high-grade serous ovarian cancer treatment subgroups (dated by TCRdb to the early 2020s). Describing the broader study: A mean of approximately 14,000 reads and 7,494 unique TCR beta rearrangements per sample was generated by sequencing. Of the roughly 30 patients in the cohort, some ten had no residual disease after primary surgery (R0), some ten were excellent NACT responders, and some ten were poor NACT responders. TCR beta repertoires were profiled in patients with high-grade serous ovarian cancer who were grouped, under a laparoscopic triage algorithm, by complete gross resection or by neoadjuvant chemotherapy response. In total there were some 100 samples, since every patient provided one primary tumor sample and two metastatic tumor samples. Beyond this particular receptor, the publication reports: Repertoire similarity between tumors of the same patient ranged about 0.095 to 0.8, whereas almost no similarity was seen between different patients. Spatial information was not captured by bulk tumor TCR sequencing, so insight into HGSC tumor complexity and diversity was limited. Neoantigen level correlated positively with TCR clonal relatedness, and copy number variation and mutation load from whole-genome sequencing showed a positive trend with TCR clonal relatedness. The TCR repertoire analyses centered on CDR3, and CDR1 and CDR2 were not analyzed.

The 100 or so tumor samples underwent high-throughput TCR profiling using ImmunoSEQ. The authors' analysis ran thus. The repertoire diversity metrics included richness (unique productive sequences), clonality, evenness and relatedness, and the Bhattacharyya coefficient was used to measure similarity between samples. A sensitivity analysis excluded TCRs with fewer than two reads and gave consistent conclusions. TCRdb carries this immuneACCESS record with in-frame sequences only. Its versions omit some clonotypes, under half of them owing to an unresolved V gene in the studies checked, with the rest unexplained. D and trimming were read from the DNA, whereas the V and J calls and clone size are those reported in that table. The sample table holds approximately 40,000 clones, of which around three quarters were seen once. The leading ten clones occupy around 3.3% of the sample. Tumor samples were obtained before definitive surgery or chemotherapy. Genomic DNA extraction was performed by the MD Anderson Biospecimen Extraction Resource, and TCR sequencing was carried out by the MD Anderson Cancer Genomics Laboratory.

This receptor was identified in a human donor with high-grade serous ovarian cancer. Sequencing was performed on tumor tissue. The sequence links TRBV5-4 to TRBJ1-5, with a tentative D gene TRBD1 over 6 matching bases. The CDR3 region reads CASSLGGRYPQHF. The sequenced DNA is TGTGCCAGCAGCTTAGGGGGGCGATACCCCCAGCATTTT.